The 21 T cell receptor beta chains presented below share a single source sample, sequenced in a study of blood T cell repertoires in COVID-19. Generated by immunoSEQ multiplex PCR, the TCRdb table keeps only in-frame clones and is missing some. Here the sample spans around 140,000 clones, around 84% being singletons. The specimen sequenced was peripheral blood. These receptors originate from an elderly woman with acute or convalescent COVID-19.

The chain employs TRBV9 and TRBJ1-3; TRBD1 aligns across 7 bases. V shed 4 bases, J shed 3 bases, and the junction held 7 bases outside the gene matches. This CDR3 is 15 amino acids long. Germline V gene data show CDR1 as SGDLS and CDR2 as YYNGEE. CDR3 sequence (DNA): TGTGCCAGCAGCCTATCCTGGACAGGTGGAAACACCATATATTTT. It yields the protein CASSLSWTGGNTIYF.

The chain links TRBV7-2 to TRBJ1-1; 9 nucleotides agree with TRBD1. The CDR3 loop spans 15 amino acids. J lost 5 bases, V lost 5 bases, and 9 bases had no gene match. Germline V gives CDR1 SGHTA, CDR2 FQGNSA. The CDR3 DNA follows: TGTGCCAGCAGCCCCTTGACAGGGGGTTGGACTGAAGCTTTCTTT. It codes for CASSPLTGGWTEAFF.

The CDR3 sequence is CASSPTSGTDTQYF. CDR3 nucleotide sequence: TGTGCCAGCTCACCAACTAGCGGCACAGATACGCAGTATTTT. This chain connects TRBV18 to TRBJ2-3; 7 positions match TRBD2. Germline CDR1 is KGHSH and CDR2 is LQKENI. The CDR3 is made up of 14 amino acids. The V segment lost 2 bases and the J segment 1 base; nucleotides outside the gene matches: 0.

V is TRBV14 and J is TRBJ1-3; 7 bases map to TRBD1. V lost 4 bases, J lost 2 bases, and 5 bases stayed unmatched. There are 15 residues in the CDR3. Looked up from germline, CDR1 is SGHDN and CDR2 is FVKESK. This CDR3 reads CASSRDSTAGNTIYF. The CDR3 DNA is TGTGCCAGCAGCCGGGACAGTACCGCTGGAAACACCATATATTTT.

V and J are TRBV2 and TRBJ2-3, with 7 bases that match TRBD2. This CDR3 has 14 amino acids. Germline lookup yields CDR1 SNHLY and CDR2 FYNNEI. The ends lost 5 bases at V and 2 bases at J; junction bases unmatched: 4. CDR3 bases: TGTGCCAGCAGTTGGCTAGCGGACACAGATACGCAGTATTTT. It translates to CASSWLADTDTQYF.

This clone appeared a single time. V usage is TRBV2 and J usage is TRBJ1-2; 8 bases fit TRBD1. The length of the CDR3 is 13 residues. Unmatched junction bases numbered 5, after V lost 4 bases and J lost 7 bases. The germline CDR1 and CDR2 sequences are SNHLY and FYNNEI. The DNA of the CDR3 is TGTGCCAGCAGTGTCGGACAGGGAGTTGGCTACACCTTC. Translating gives CASSVGQGVGYTF.

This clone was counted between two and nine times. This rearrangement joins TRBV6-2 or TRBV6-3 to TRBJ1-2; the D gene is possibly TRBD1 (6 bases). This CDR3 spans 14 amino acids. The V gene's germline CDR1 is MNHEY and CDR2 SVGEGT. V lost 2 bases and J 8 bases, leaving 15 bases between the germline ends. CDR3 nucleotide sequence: TGTGCCAGCAGTTACGGCCCACACAGGGTCGGCTACACCTTC. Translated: CASSYGPHRVGYTF.

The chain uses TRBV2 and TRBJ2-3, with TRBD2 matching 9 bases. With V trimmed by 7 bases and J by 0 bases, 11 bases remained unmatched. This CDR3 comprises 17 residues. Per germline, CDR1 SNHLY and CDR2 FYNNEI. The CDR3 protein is CASIRGLASTSTDTQYF. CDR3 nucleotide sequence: TGTGCCAGCATTAGAGGACTAGCGTCAACTAGCACAGATACGCAGTATTTT. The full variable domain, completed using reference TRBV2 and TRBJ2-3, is EPEVTQTPSHQVTQMGQEVILRCVPISNHLYFYWYRQILGQKVEFLVSFYNNEISEKSEIFDDQFSVERPDGSNFTLKIRSTKLEDSAMYFCASIRGLASTSTDTQYFGPGTRLTVL.

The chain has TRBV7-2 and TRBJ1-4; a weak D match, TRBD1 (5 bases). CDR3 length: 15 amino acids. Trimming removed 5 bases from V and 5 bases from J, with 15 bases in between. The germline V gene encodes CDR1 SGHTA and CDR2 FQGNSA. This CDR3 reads CASSVTGSGNEKLFF. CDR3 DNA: TGTGCCAGCAGCGTTACAGGAAGTGGGAATGAAAAACTGTTTTTT.

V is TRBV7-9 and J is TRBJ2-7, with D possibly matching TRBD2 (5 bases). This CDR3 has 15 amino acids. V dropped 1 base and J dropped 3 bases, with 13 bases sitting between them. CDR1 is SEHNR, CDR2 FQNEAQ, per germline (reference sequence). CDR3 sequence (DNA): TGTGCCAGCAGCTTAGATTACTTTGGGAGCTACGAGCAGTACTTC. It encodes CASSLDYFGSYEQYF.

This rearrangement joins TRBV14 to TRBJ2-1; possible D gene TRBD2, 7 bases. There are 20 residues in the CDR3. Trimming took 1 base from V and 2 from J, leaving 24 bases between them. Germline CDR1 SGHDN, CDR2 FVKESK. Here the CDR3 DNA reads TGTGCCAGCAGCCAAGTAGGGGCTAGCGGAGTGAGGGGGACCTACAATGAGCAGTTCTTC. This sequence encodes CASSQVGASGVRGTYNEQFF.

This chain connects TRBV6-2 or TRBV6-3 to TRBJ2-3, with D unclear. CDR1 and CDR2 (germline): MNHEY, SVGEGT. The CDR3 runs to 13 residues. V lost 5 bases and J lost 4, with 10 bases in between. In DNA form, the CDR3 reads TGTGCCAGCAGTATCTTAGTGGCAGATACGCAGTATTTT. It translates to CASSILVADTQYF.

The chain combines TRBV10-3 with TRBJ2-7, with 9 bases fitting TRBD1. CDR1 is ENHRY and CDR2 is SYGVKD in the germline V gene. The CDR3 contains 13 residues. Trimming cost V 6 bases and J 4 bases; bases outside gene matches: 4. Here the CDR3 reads CAIRRQGGYEQYF. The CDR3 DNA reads TGTGCCATCAGAAGACAGGGGGGATACGAGCAGTACTTC.

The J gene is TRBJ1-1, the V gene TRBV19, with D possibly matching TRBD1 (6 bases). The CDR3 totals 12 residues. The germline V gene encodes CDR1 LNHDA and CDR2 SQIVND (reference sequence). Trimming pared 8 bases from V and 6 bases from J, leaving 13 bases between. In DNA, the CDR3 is TGTGCCAGTGGACAGACCAACGCTGAAGCTTTCTTT. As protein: CASGQTNAEAFF.

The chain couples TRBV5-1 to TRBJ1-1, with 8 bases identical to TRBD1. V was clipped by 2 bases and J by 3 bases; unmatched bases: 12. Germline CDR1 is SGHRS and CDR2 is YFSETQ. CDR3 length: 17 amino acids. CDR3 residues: CASSFYPRDRGDTEAFF. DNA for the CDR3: TGCGCCAGCAGCTTTTACCCCCGTGACAGGGGAGACACTGAAGCTTTCTTT.

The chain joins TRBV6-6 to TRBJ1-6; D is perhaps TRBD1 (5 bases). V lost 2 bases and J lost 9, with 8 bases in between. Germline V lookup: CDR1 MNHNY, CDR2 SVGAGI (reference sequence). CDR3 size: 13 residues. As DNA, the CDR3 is TGTGCCAGCAGTTACGACAGAAGTTCACCCCTCCACTTT. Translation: CASSYDRSSPLHF.

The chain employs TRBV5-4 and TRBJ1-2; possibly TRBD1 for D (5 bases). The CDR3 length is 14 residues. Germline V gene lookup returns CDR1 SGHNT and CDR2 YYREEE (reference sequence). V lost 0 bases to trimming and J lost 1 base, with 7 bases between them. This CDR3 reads CASSLAGRNYGYTF. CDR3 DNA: TGTGCCAGCAGCTTGGCAGGGCGTAACTATGGCTACACCTTC.

The CDR3 DNA follows: TGTGCCAGCAGCGTATACTCTAGCGGGAGGGCCATCTACTACGAGCAGTACTTC. Residues: CASSVYSSGRAIYYEQYF. The V call is TRBV5-6, the J call TRBJ2-7; 12 bases line up with TRBD2. The J segment lost 3 bases and the V segment lost 4 bases, leaving 14 bases of the junction unmatched. This CDR3 is 18 amino acids long. CDR1 and CDR2 from the germline V gene are SGHDT and YYEEEE.

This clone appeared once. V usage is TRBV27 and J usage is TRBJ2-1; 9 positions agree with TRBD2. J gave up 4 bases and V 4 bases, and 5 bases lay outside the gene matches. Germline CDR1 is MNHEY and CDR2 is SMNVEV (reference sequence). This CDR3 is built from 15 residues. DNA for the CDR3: TGTGCCAGCAGTTCTTCCCTAGCGGGGTACAATGAGCAGTTCTTC. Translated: CASSSSLAGYNEQFF.

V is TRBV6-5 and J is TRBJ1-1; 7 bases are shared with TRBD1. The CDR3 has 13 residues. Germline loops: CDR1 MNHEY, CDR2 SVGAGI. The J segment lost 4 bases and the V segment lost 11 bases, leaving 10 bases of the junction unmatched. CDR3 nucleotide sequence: TGTGCCGCTACCCGGGCAGGGGGCACTGAAGCTTTCTTT. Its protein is CAATRAGGTEAFF.

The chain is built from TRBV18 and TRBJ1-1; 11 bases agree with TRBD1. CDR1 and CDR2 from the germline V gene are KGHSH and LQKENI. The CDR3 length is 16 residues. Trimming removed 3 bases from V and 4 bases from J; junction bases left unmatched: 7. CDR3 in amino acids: CASSPDRGLGGTEAFF. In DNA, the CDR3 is TGTGCCAGCTCACCGGACAGGGGGCTTGGGGGCACTGAAGCTTTCTTT.